Listed here are 23 T cell receptor beta chains from one sample, sequenced in a study of cytomegalovirus exposure and HLA in healthy donors. Amplification used 60 Vbeta primers and 13 Jbeta primers. TCRdb's copy holds only in-frame clones and misses some; the assay was immunoSEQ multiplex PCR. The data hold some 110,000 clones, with over 65% observed a single time. Sequenced input: PBMCs. The receptors were sampled from a woman between 40 and 50 years old in good health and CMV-seronegative.

This clone was counted between two and nine times. The chain combines TRBV28 with TRBJ2-5; D is possibly TRBD2 (6 bases). This CDR3 spans 14 amino acids. From germline, CDR1 is MDHEN and CDR2 SYDVKM. Trimming removed 7 bases at V and 7 bases at J, with 19 bases between. CDR3 protein: CASTGDSAPGTQYF. The CDR3 nucleotides read TGTGCCAGCACCGGGGACTCCGCCCCAGGGACCCAGTACTTC. The complete variable domain, with remaining parts taken from reference TRBV28 and TRBJ2-5, reads DVKVTQSSRYLVKRTGEKVFLECVQDMDHENMFWYRQDPGLGLRLIYFSYDVKMKEKGDIPEGYSVSREKKERFSLILESASTNQTSMYLCASTGDSAPGTQYFGPGTRLLVL.

Comment on this clone: A junction end diverges from the germline sequence, so it may reflect a read error. The chain links TRBV7-9 to TRBJ2-5, with TRBD2 as a possible D gene (6 bases). CDR1 SEHNR and CDR2 FQNEAQ come from the germline V gene (reference sequence). The CDR3 contains 17 residues. CDR3 residues: CSSSLPLKYFRGETQYF. DNA of the CDR3: TGTTCCAGCAGCTTACCCCTCAAGTACTTTCGGGGGGAGACCCAGTACTTC.

The rearrangement uses TRBV11-1 and TRBJ2-7; 9 nucleotides match TRBD2. The CDR3 is made up of 14 amino acids. The V and J ends lost 4 bases and 3 bases, in that order; junction bases with no gene match: 4. Germline assignment: CDR1 SGHAT and CDR2 FQDESV (reference sequence). The CDR3 sequence: CASSSFSGSYEQYF. The CDR3, as DNA: TGTGCCAGCAGCTCTTTTAGCGGGAGCTACGAGCAGTACTTC.

The rearrangement joins TRBV7-2 to TRBJ1-5; 8 nucleotides match TRBD1. This CDR3 has 15 amino acids. The V gene's germline CDR1 is SGHTA and CDR2 FQGNSA. Trimming removed 5 bases from V and 6 bases from J; junction bases left unmatched: 9. Here the CDR3 DNA reads TGTGCCAGCAGCGCCGGACAGGGATCGGGTCAGCCCCAGCATTTT. Translation: CASSAGQGSGQPQHF. The full variable domain, completed using reference TRBV7-2 and TRBJ1-5, is GAGVSQSPSNKVTEKGKDVELRCDPISGHTALYWYRQSLGQGLEFLIYFQGNSAPDKSGLPSDRFSAERTGGSVSTLTIQRTQQEDSAVYLCASSAGQGSGQPQHFGDGTRLSIL.

The chain combines TRBV29-1 with TRBJ2-1; 8 nucleotides line up with TRBD2. Germline V CDR1 and CDR2: SQVTM, ANQGSEA. The CDR3 is 16 residues long. V dropped 7 bases and J dropped 1; count of bases not matched to a gene: 12. The CDR3 coding sequence is TGCAGCGGGCTGGGTAGCGGGAAAGGGTCCTACAATGAGCAGTTCTTC. Its translation is CSGLGSGKGSYNEQFF.

The V gene is TRBV2, the J gene TRBJ1-5; no clear D. Trimming removed 7 bases from V and 5 bases from J, with 12 bases in between. The CDR3 loop spans 13 amino acids. Germline V CDR1 and CDR2: SNHLY, FYNNEI. DNA of the CDR3: TGTGCCAGCACCATAGACACCTATCAGCCCCAGCATTTT. This gives the protein CASTIDTYQPQHF.

The CDR3 DNA is TGTGCCATCAGTGAGTCGGGGGGGGGCTACTACGAGCAGTACTTC. Protein: CAISESGGGYYEQYF. This chain connects TRBV10-3 to TRBJ2-7, with D possibly TRBD2 on 7 matching bases. The CDR3 sequence is 15 residues long. The ends were cut back, 0 bases at V and 3 bases at J, with 12 bases in the middle. The V gene's germline CDR1 is ENHRY and CDR2 SYGVKD.

The V call is TRBV4-2, the J call TRBJ2-3; 7 bases fit TRBD2. The germline V gene encodes CDR1 LGHNA and CDR2 YNFKEQ. With 4 bases clipped from V and 1 base from J, the junction kept 2 bases outside the gene matches. The CDR3 has 14 amino acids. DNA of the CDR3: TGTGCCAGCAGCCCAACTAGCGGCACAGATACGCAGTATTTT. This sequence encodes CASSPTSGTDTQYF.

The chain recombines TRBV9 with TRBJ2-6; maybe TRBD1 (5 bases). Germline values: CDR1 SGDLS, CDR2 YYNGEE. Trimming stripped 7 bases from V and 2 bases from J, with 13 bases between. The CDR3 runs 15 residues. CDR3 region: CASSTTGTGANVLTF. CDR3 sequence (DNA): TGTGCCAGCTCCACTACAGGCACTGGGGCCAACGTCCTGACTTTC. Variable domain in full (rest from reference TRBV9 and TRBJ2-6): DSGVTQTPKHLITATGQRVTLRCSPRSGDLSVYWYQQSLDQGLQFLIQYYNGEERAKGNILERFSAQQFPDLHSELNLSSLELGDSALYFCASSTTGTGANVLTFGAGSRLTVL.

The genes are TRBV5-6 and TRBJ1-1, with 9 bases identical to TRBD1. CDR1 SGHDT and CDR2 YYEEEE come from the germline V gene. The CDR3 contains 13 residues. The V and J ends lost 7 bases and 5 bases, in that order; junction bases with no gene match: 6. CDR3 protein: CASGPGTGTEAFF. CDR3 sequence (DNA): TGTGCCAGCGGGCCCGGGACAGGGACTGAAGCTTTCTTT.

This chain connects TRBV19 to TRBJ2-2; 8 bases match TRBD2. V shed 1 base and J 4 bases; nucleotides not matched to a gene: 8. The V gene's germline CDR1 is LNHDA and CDR2 SQIVND (reference sequence). The CDR3 length is 17 residues. The CDR3 spells CASSIGGGGRSTGELFF. As DNA, the CDR3 is TGTGCCAGTAGTATAGGGGGGGGCGGGAGGAGCACCGGGGAGCTGTTTTTT.

This chain links TRBV5-1 with TRBJ2-1; no firm D call. This CDR3 comprises 13 residues. Germline V gene sequence: CDR1 SGHRS, CDR2 YFSETQ. Trimming removed 2 bases at V and 0 bases at J, with 3 bases between. The CDR3 loop reads CASSFNSYNEQFF. In nucleotides, the CDR3 is TGCGCCAGCAGCTTTAACTCCTACAATGAGCAGTTCTTC.

This clone came up once. This rearrangement joins TRBV5-5 to TRBJ1-2; possibly TRBD1 for D (5 bases). Germline V gives CDR1 SGHKS, CDR2 YYEKEE (reference sequence). This CDR3 has 14 amino acids. V shed 4 bases and J shed 7 bases, with 17 bases lying between them. CDR3 DNA: TGTGCCAGCAGCCTGGTTGGCCAGGGTGTTGGCTACACCTTC. Its protein product is CASSLVGQGVGYTF.

This clone was seen only once. J is TRBJ1-1 and V is TRBV19; possible D gene TRBD1, 5 bases. This CDR3 comprises 13 residues. Germline loops: CDR1 LNHDA, CDR2 SQIVND (reference sequence). Trimming took 6 bases from V and 5 from J, leaving 13 bases between them. The CDR3 nucleotides read TGTGCCAGTAGGGGGGGAGGAGAGACTGAAGCTTTCTTT. This gives the protein CASRGGGETEAFF.

This clone was found a few times. V and J are TRBV7-8 and TRBJ2-7; tentative D call: TRBD1 (5 bases). The germline CDR1 and CDR2 sequences are SGHVS and FQNEAQ. Trimming took off 5 bases at V and 3 bases at J, with 26 bases between the two ends. This CDR3 has 18 residues. The CDR3: CASSLTNAQGAAHYEQYF. The CDR3, as DNA: TGTGCCAGCAGCCTAACGAATGCCCAGGGTGCCGCCCACTACGAGCAGTACTTC.

The chain links TRBV18 to TRBJ1-5; D remains unclear. Trimming pared 3 bases from V and 2 bases from J, leaving 14 bases between. Germline loops: CDR1 KGHSH, CDR2 LQKENI. The CDR3 runs to 16 residues. The CDR3 loop reads CASSPLGGSGNQPQHF. The CDR3 DNA reads TGTGCCAGCTCACCCTTAGGCGGATCGGGCAATCAGCCCCAGCATTTT.

This chain links TRBV6-1 with TRBJ1-1; D not resolved. CDR1 MNHNS and CDR2 SASEGT come from the germline V gene. The CDR3 contains 13 residues. Trimming cost V 3 bases and J 3 bases, with 8 bases left between them. This chain's CDR3 is CASSDSGDTEAFF. In DNA, the CDR3 is TGTGCCAGCAGTGACTCCGGGGACACTGAAGCTTTCTTT.

The rearrangement uses TRBV30 and TRBJ1-2; tentatively, D is TRBD1 (5 bases). V lost 2 bases to trimming and J lost 4 bases, with 8 bases between them. CDR1 and CDR2 from the germline V gene are GTSNPN and SVGIG (reference sequence). The CDR3 sequence is 12 residues long. Here the CDR3 DNA reads TGTGCCTGGAGTAGGGGTTCCTATGGCTACACCTTC. This translates into CAWSRGSYGYTF.

The V call is TRBV5-6, the J call TRBJ1-5; 9 bases agree with TRBD1. With 4 bases clipped from V and 6 bases from J, the junction kept 11 bases outside the gene matches. This CDR3 has 16 amino acids. Germline loops: CDR1 SGHDT, CDR2 YYEEEE. CDR3 nucleotide sequence: TGTGCCAGCAGCCAATACGGGACAGGGCGAAGTCAGCCCCAGCATTTT. The encoded protein is CASSQYGTGRSQPQHF.

Concerning this clone itself: One end of the junction varies from germline; a read error may be responsible. The J gene is TRBJ2-2, the V gene TRBV9, with 11 bases aligning to TRBD1. The V gene's germline CDR1 is SGDLS and CDR2 YYNGEE. The CDR3 consists of 17 residues. The CDR3 DNA sequence: TGTGCCAGCAACGTAGATGGGACAGGGGGATACACCGGGGAGCTGTTTTTT. It specifies CASNVDGTGGYTGELFF.

The chain combines TRBV27 with TRBJ1-2; D is unresolved. Germline CDR1 and CDR2: MNHEY and SMNVEV (reference sequence). V was clipped by 1 base and J by 4 bases, with 10 bases between them. The CDR3 is made up of 14 amino acids. The CDR3 loop is CASSLLGSPYGYTF. The CDR3 DNA is TGTGCCAGCAGTTTATTGGGCAGCCCCTATGGCTACACCTTC.

The genes are TRBV29-1 and TRBJ2-1, with 8 bases aligning to TRBD1. CDR1 and CDR2 from the germline V gene are SQVTM and ANQGSEA. V trimming: 7 bases; J trimming: 7 bases; junction bases outside the gene matches: 6. This CDR3 region has 12 residues. The CDR3 sequence is CSADRGRNEQFF. CDR3 in DNA: TGCAGCGCCGACAGGGGTAGGAATGAGCAGTTCTTC.

V usage is TRBV27 and J usage is TRBJ2-7; possible D gene TRBD1, 6 bases. Trimming removed 6 bases at V and 2 bases at J, with 20 bases between. The CDR3 consists of 16 residues. Germline lookup yields CDR1 MNHEY and CDR2 SMNVEV (reference sequence). CDR3 sequence: CASSLVYRDIPYEQYF. The DNA for the CDR3 is TGTGCCAGCAGCCTAGTATACCGGGACATTCCCTACGAGCAGTACTTC.